This T cell receptor (beta chain) was identified during a study of identical twins. General study findings and limits: Reduced insertions were recorded for abundant cord blood beta clonotypes, with no such pattern in memory repertoires.

On this clonotype itself: Its antigen is still unknown.

The cDNA had a unique molecular identifier and a template-switch universal primer site. Via MiXCR, TCRdb re-called the 5' RACE reads, giving one row per CDR3 protein. This table has hundreds of thousands of distinct CDR3 sequences, 8.5% to 9.5% appearing once. The data also belong to a second study, concerning yellow fever vaccine responses in identical twins. This second study says: Twins reportedly had a vaccine T cell response that seemed partly convergent, partly personalized.

Sequencing input: PBMCs. The TCR was taken from a woman under 30 in good health.

This CDR3 reads CASSSETGAYTDTQYF. DNA of the CDR3: TGTGCCAGCAGCTCCGAAACAGGGGCGTACACAGATACGCAGTATTTT. The V and J genes are TRBV7-8 and TRBJ2-3, with TRBD1 matching 7 bases. V trimming: 4 bases; J trimming: 2 bases; junction bases outside the gene matches: 9. The CDR3 contains 16 residues. The germline CDR1 and CDR2 sequences are SGHVS and FQNEAQ.